A single sample is the source of the 3 T cell receptor beta chains below, sequenced in a study of cytomegalovirus exposure and HLA in healthy donors (dated by TCRdb to 2017 to 2019). Libraries were made using the immunoSEQ multiplex PCR assay. TCRdb's version of the immuneACCESS table is confined to in-frame rearrangements and falls short of the full clone set. An unresolved V gene accounts for under half of the shortfall where checked; the remainder is of unknown origin. Within this sample are around 240,000 clones, with around 91% of them counted one time only. The ten biggest clones cover 0.3% to 0.4% of the sample. The material sequenced was PBMCs. The receptors were sampled from a woman aged 18-29 years in good health and CMV-seronegative.

The rearrangement joins TRBV11-2 to TRBJ1-6, with no clear D. With 5 bases removed from V and 6 bases from J, the gap between germline ends came to 11 bases. The CDR3 has 14 amino acids. Germline V gene sequence: CDR1 SGHAT, CDR2 FQNNGV. As DNA, the CDR3 is TGTGCCAGCAGCCTGGGCCAGCCTAATTCACCCCTCCACTTT. This translates into CASSLGQPNSPLHF.

Regarding this clone: Other DNA variants within this sample encode the same CDR3. This sequence joins TRBV28 and TRBJ2-3; D unresolved. The germline gives CDR1 MDHEN, CDR2 SYDVKM. This CDR3 contains 11 residues. Trimming pared 7 bases from V and 1 base from J, leaving 3 bases between. The CDR3 coding sequence is TGTGCCAGCACTGGCACAGATACGCAGTATTTT. The encoded protein is CASTGTDTQYF.

The chain recombines TRBV5-4 with TRBJ1-4; D perhaps matches TRBD1 (6 bases). There are 15 residues in the CDR3. Looked up from germline, CDR1 is SGHNT and CDR2 is YYREEE (reference sequence). The ends were cut back, 4 bases at V and 8 bases at J, with 18 bases in the middle. The CDR3 is CASSPTGTIGEKLFF. Written as DNA, the CDR3 is TGTGCCAGCAGCCCTACAGGGACCATAGGAGAAAAACTGTTTTTT.